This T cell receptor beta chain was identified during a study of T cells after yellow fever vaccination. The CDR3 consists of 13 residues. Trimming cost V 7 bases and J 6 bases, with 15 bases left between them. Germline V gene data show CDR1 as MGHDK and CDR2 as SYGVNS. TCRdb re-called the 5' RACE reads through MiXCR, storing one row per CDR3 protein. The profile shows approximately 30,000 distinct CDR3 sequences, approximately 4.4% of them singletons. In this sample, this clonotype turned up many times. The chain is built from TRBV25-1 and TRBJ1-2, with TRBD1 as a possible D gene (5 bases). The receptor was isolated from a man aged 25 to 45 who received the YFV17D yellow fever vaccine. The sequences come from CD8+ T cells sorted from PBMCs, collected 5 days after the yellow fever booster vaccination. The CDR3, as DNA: TGTGCCAGCAAGGGGTCAGGGACCGATGGCTACACCTTC. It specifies CASKGSGTDGYTF.